These T cell receptor beta chains were read from a single sample in a study of cytotoxic CD8 clonotypes in ibrutinib-treated CLL. Assay: immunoSEQ multiplex PCR; the TCRdb copy retains only in-frame clones and omits some. The table lists some 290,000 clones, 70% to 80% of them singletons. Here the sequenced sample was PBMCs, taken before ibrutinib treatment. These receptors were taken from a human donor with chronic lymphocytic leukemia. Both conserved end residues are part of each CDR3. The order of the fields is CDR3 length, D gene, V gene, clone size, J gene, CDR3 DNA, CDR3 protein. A D gene is named only where the DNA matches it firmly. Not every row has a clone size; where given, it reads once, few, many or a size class.

CDR3 length: 15; D gene: TRBD1; V gene: TRBV6-4; clone size: NA; J gene: TRBJ2-1; CDR3 DNA: TGTGCCAGCAAACGTGGACAGGGTACTTACAATGAGCAGTTCTTC; CDR3 protein: CASKRGQGTYNEQFF
CDR3 length: 16; D gene: TRBD1; V gene: TRBV30; clone size: NA; J gene: TRBJ2-7; CDR3 DNA: TGTGCCTGGAGTTCAAAGGACAGGCCACAAACCTACGAGCAGTACTTC; CDR3 protein: CAWSSKDRPQTYEQYF
CDR3 length: 14; D gene: NA; V gene: TRBV9; clone size: NA; J gene: TRBJ2-2; CDR3 DNA: TGTGCCAGCAGCGGGGTCGGGAACACCGGGGAGCTGTTTTTT; CDR3 protein: CASSGVGNTGELFF
CDR3 length: 16; D gene: NA; V gene: TRBV7-8; clone size: NA; J gene: TRBJ1-3; CDR3 DNA: TGTGCCAGCAGCCCAAGTATAAAATACTCTGGAAACACCATATATTTT; CDR3 protein: CASSPSIKYSGNTIYF
CDR3 length: 16; D gene: NA; V gene: TRBV2; clone size: few; J gene: TRBJ1-2; CDR3 DNA: TGTGCCAGCAGTGATCCCCACACAAGAGCTAACTATGGCTACACCTTC; CDR3 protein: CASSDPHTRANYGYTF
CDR3 length: 12; D gene: NA; V gene: TRBV7-2; clone size: NA; J gene: TRBJ2-5; CDR3 DNA: TGTGCCAGCAGCCAGCGAACCGGGACCCAGTACTTC; CDR3 protein: CASSQRTGTQYF
CDR3 length: 15; D gene: NA; V gene: TRBV2; clone size: NA; J gene: TRBJ2-1; CDR3 DNA: TGTGCCAGCAGAAGGGGGAGATCTGACCACAATGAGCAGTTCTTC; CDR3 protein: CASRRGRSDHNEQFF
CDR3 length: 16; D gene: NA; V gene: TRBV10-1; clone size: NA; J gene: TRBJ2-6; CDR3 DNA: TGCGCCAGCAGTGAAACTAAGGATTCTGGGGCCAACGTCCTGACTTTC; CDR3 protein: CASSETKDSGANVLTF
CDR3 length: 14; D gene: NA; V gene: TRBV15; clone size: few; J gene: TRBJ1-2; CDR3 DNA: TGTGCCACCAGCAGAGAAGAGGCGGGTCGCGGCTACACCTTC; CDR3 protein: CATSREEAGRGYTF
CDR3 length: 13; D gene: TRBD2; V gene: TRBV27; clone size: few; J gene: TRBJ2-5; CDR3 DNA: TGTGCCAGCAGTGGTAGACTAGCTATGACCCAGTACTTC; CDR3 protein: CASSGRLAMTQYF
CDR3 length: 14; D gene: TRBD1; V gene: TRBV6-5; clone size: NA; J gene: TRBJ1-4; CDR3 DNA: TGTGCCAGCAGGCCAACAGGGGGCGAAGAAAAACTGTTTTTT; CDR3 protein: CASRPTGGEEKLFF
CDR3 length: 15; D gene: TRBD2; V gene: TRBV9; clone size: NA; J gene: TRBJ2-3; CDR3 DNA: TGTGCCAGCAGCGTAGGACTAGCCTACACAGATACGCAGTATTTT; CDR3 protein: CASSVGLAYTDTQYF
CDR3 length: 13; D gene: NA; V gene: TRBV5-1; clone size: NA; J gene: TRBJ1-1; CDR3 DNA: TGCGCCAGCAGCTTGGCAGAGGGGGCTGAAGCTTTCTTT; CDR3 protein: CASSLAEGAEAFF
CDR3 length: 13; D gene: NA; V gene: TRBV14; clone size: NA; J gene: TRBJ2-1; CDR3 DNA: TGTGCCAGCAGCCAAGGCGCGCGCAATGAGCAGTTCTTC; CDR3 protein: CASSQGARNEQFF
CDR3 length: 16; D gene: TRBD2; V gene: TRBV7-6; clone size: NA; J gene: TRBJ2-1; CDR3 DNA: TGTGCCAGCAGCTCAAGGCTAGCGGGAGGGGTGGATGAGCAGTTCTTC; CDR3 protein: CASSSRLAGGVDEQFF
CDR3 length: 15; D gene: NA; V gene: TRBV7-2; clone size: NA; J gene: TRBJ1-1; CDR3 DNA: TGTGCCAGCAGACCGAACAGTAGTCCTAACACTGAAGCTTTCTTT; CDR3 protein: CASRPNSSPNTEAFF
CDR3 length: 14; D gene: TRBD2; V gene: TRBV28; clone size: NA; J gene: TRBJ2-1; CDR3 DNA: TGTGCCAGCAGTTTCGCGGGAGGGGGCGATGAGCAGTTCTTC; CDR3 protein: CASSFAGGGDEQFF
CDR3 length: 15; D gene: NA; V gene: TRBV10-2; clone size: NA; J gene: TRBJ2-2; CDR3 DNA: TGCGCCAGCAGTTTAGCCGGAGCGTACACCGGGGAGCTGTTTTTT; CDR3 protein: CASSLAGAYTGELFF
CDR3 length: 14; D gene: NA; V gene: TRBV19; clone size: NA; J gene: TRBJ1-2; CDR3 DNA: TGTGCCAGTAGGACCTCGGGGGCTTCGGTTGGCTACACCTTC; CDR3 protein: CASRTSGASVGYTF
CDR3 length: 17; D gene: TRBD1; V gene: TRBV30; clone size: NA; J gene: TRBJ1-5; CDR3 DNA: TGTGCCTGGAGTGAGGACAGGGGTGGAGGGGGCAATCAGCCCCAGCATTTT; CDR3 protein: CAWSEDRGGGGNQPQHF
CDR3 length: 17; D gene: TRBD2; V gene: TRBV15; clone size: NA; J gene: TRBJ2-2; CDR3 DNA: TGTGCCACCAGCAGAATTCCTAGCGGACCTAACACCGGGGAGCTGTTTTTT; CDR3 protein: CATSRIPSGPNTGELFF
CDR3 length: 17; D gene: NA; V gene: TRBV7-2; clone size: NA; J gene: TRBJ2-2; CDR3 DNA: TGTGCCAGCAGCTTAGGTTCCTCAAGGGGAGATTCCGGGGAGCTGTTTTTT; CDR3 protein: CASSLGSSRGDSGELFF
CDR3 length: 12; D gene: NA; V gene: TRBV30; clone size: NA; J gene: TRBJ2-7; CDR3 DNA: TGTGCCTGGAGTGCGCTACCGGGGGAGCAGTACTTC; CDR3 protein: CAWSALPGEQYF
CDR3 length: 14; D gene: TRBD1; V gene: TRBV7-2; clone size: NA; J gene: TRBJ2-7; CDR3 DNA: TGTGCCAGCAGCTTCGCGGGACAGGGTTACGAGCAGTACTTC; CDR3 protein: CASSFAGQGYEQYF
CDR3 length: 14; D gene: TRBD1; V gene: TRBV7-9; clone size: NA; J gene: TRBJ1-4; CDR3 DNA: TGTGCCAGCAGCTTCGGACAGGGTGAGGAAAAACTGTTTTTT; CDR3 protein: CASSFGQGEEKLFF
CDR3 length: 15; D gene: NA; V gene: TRBV28; clone size: NA; J gene: TRBJ2-3; CDR3 DNA: TGTGCCAGCAGTTTTTTGACCGACGCATATGATACGCAGTATTTT; CDR3 protein: CASSFLTDAYDTQYF
CDR3 length: 16; D gene: NA; V gene: TRBV9; clone size: once; J gene: TRBJ1-3; CDR3 DNA: TGTGCCAGCAGCGTAGGGAGCAGGGGCTCTGGAAACACCATATATTTT; CDR3 protein: CASSVGSRGSGNTIYF
CDR3 length: 16; D gene: NA; V gene: TRBV7-8; clone size: NA; J gene: TRBJ1-5; CDR3 DNA: TGTGCCAGCAGCTTAGGAGGACGGTGGGGTAATCAGCCCCAGCATTTT; CDR3 protein: CASSLGGRWGNQPQHF
CDR3 length: 13; D gene: NA; V gene: TRBV6-6; clone size: NA; J gene: TRBJ2-3; CDR3 DNA: TGTGCCACCCGACACCAACCAGGGGATACGCAGTATTTT; CDR3 protein: CATRHQPGDTQYF
CDR3 length: 14; D gene: NA; V gene: TRBV10-2; clone size: few; J gene: TRBJ2-4; CDR3 DNA: TGCGCCAGCAGTGAAACCGGACCGAGGGGCATTCAGTACTTC; CDR3 protein: CASSETGPRGIQYF
CDR3 length: 16; D gene: NA; V gene: TRBV9; clone size: NA; J gene: TRBJ2-1; CDR3 DNA: TGTGCCAGCAGCGTAGTCCCTGGAGTAGGGTTCAATGAGCAGTTCTTC; CDR3 protein: CASSVVPGVGFNEQFF
CDR3 length: 15; D gene: TRBD1; V gene: TRBV27; clone size: NA; J gene: TRBJ2-7; CDR3 DNA: TGTGCCAGCAGTAAAGGACAGGGGTCGTTTTACGAGCAGTACTTC; CDR3 protein: CASSKGQGSFYEQYF
CDR3 length: 16; D gene: NA; V gene: TRBV27; clone size: NA; J gene: TRBJ1-6; CDR3 DNA: TGTGCCAGCAGTTTATTGAAGGCAGGGCAGGCGGCACCCCTCCACTTT; CDR3 protein: CASSLLKAGQAAPLHF
CDR3 length: 15; D gene: NA; V gene: TRBV7-2; clone size: NA; J gene: TRBJ2-7; CDR3 DNA: TGTGCCAGCAGCCCGAGACAGGTCCTCACCTACGAGCAGTACTTC; CDR3 protein: CASSPRQVLTYEQYF
CDR3 length: 15; D gene: NA; V gene: TRBV5-4; clone size: NA; J gene: TRBJ2-2; CDR3 DNA: TGTGCCAGCAATACCCTTGGGGTTGGCACCGGGGAGCTGTTTTTT; CDR3 protein: CASNTLGVGTGELFF
CDR3 length: 15; D gene: NA; V gene: TRBV27; clone size: NA; J gene: TRBJ2-5; CDR3 DNA: TGTGCCAGCAGTCCTGGCTGGCGGGTACAAGAGACCCAGTACTTC; CDR3 protein: CASSPGWRVQETQYF
CDR3 length: 14; D gene: TRBD1; V gene: TRBV5-4; clone size: once; J gene: TRBJ2-3; CDR3 DNA: TGTGCCAGCAGGCCGGGACAGGGGGTAGATACGCAGTATTTT; CDR3 protein: CASRPGQGVDTQYF
CDR3 length: 14; D gene: NA; V gene: TRBV27; clone size: few; J gene: TRBJ1-4; CDR3 DNA: TGTGCCAGCAGTTTTAAGGGGTATTTGGGAAAACTGTTTTTT; CDR3 protein: CASSFKGYLGKLFF
CDR3 length: 16; D gene: NA; V gene: TRBV18; clone size: NA; J gene: TRBJ2-2; CDR3 DNA: TGTGCCAGCTCACCAGGTCAGGGAGCGAACACCGGGGAGCTGTTTTTT; CDR3 protein: CASSPGQGANTGELFF
CDR3 length: 15; D gene: NA; V gene: TRBV7-8; clone size: NA; J gene: TRBJ2-1; CDR3 DNA: TGTGCCAGCAGCTTTTGGGGGACATCCTACAATGAGCAGTTCTTC; CDR3 protein: CASSFWGTSYNEQFF
CDR3 length: 16; D gene: NA; V gene: TRBV2; clone size: NA; J gene: TRBJ2-7; CDR3 DNA: TGTGCCAGCAGATCCCTAAAAACGGATTCCTCCTACGAGCAGTACTTC; CDR3 protein: CASRSLKTDSSYEQYF
CDR3 length: 16; D gene: TRBD2; V gene: TRBV19; clone size: NA; J gene: TRBJ2-1; CDR3 DNA: TGTGCCAGTAGTATTGGTAGCGGGATGTTCTACAATGAGCAGTTCTTC; CDR3 protein: CASSIGSGMFYNEQFF
CDR3 length: 11; D gene: NA; V gene: TRBV7-3; clone size: few; J gene: TRBJ2-2; CDR3 DNA: TGTGCCAGCAGCCCCGGGCGGGAGCTGTTTTTT; CDR3 protein: CASSPGRELFF
CDR3 length: 16; D gene: NA; V gene: TRBV19; clone size: few; J gene: TRBJ1-2; CDR3 DNA: TGTGCCAGTAGTTTCCCAACCTGGACAGAGAATTATGGCTACACCTTC; CDR3 protein: CASSFPTWTENYGYTF
CDR3 length: 13; D gene: NA; V gene: TRBV29-1; clone size: NA; J gene: TRBJ1-1; CDR3 DNA: TGCAGCGTTGGGGCTGGGGGAAACACTGAAGCTTTCTTT; CDR3 protein: CSVGAGGNTEAFF
CDR3 length: 13; D gene: NA; V gene: TRBV11-2; clone size: NA; J gene: TRBJ2-3; CDR3 DNA: TGTGCCAGCAGCCAAGGCCCCACCGGTACGCAGTATTTT; CDR3 protein: CASSQGPTGTQYF
CDR3 length: 15; D gene: TRBD2; V gene: TRBV7-6; clone size: NA; J gene: TRBJ2-7; CDR3 DNA: TGTGCCAGCAGCCTTAGCGGGAGGGCGGATAACGAGCAGTACTTC; CDR3 protein: CASSLSGRADNEQYF
CDR3 length: 17; D gene: NA; V gene: TRBV5-1; clone size: NA; J gene: TRBJ2-7; CDR3 DNA: TGCGCCAGCAGCTTGACGATGACCGGCACTATTAGGAACGAGCAGTACTTC; CDR3 protein: CASSLTMTGTIRNEQYF
CDR3 length: 11; D gene: NA; V gene: TRBV7-9; clone size: few; J gene: TRBJ1-1; CDR3 DNA: TGTGCCAGCAGCTTTGACACTGAAGCTTTCTTT; CDR3 protein: CASSFDTEAFF
CDR3 length: 17; D gene: TRBD2; V gene: TRBV4-2; clone size: NA; J gene: TRBJ2-3; CDR3 DNA: TGTGCCAGCAGCCAATCAAGCGGGACTAGCGGGACCGGGACGCAGTATTTT; CDR3 protein: CASSQSSGTSGTGTQYF
CDR3 length: 14; D gene: NA; V gene: TRBV9; clone size: NA; J gene: TRBJ2-6; CDR3 DNA: TGTGCCAGCAGCGGGAACTCTGGGGCCAACGTCCTGACTTTC; CDR3 protein: CASSGNSGANVLTF
CDR3 length: 15; D gene: NA; V gene: TRBV28; clone size: NA; J gene: TRBJ2-7; CDR3 DNA: TGTGCCAGCAGTCCACTATCGGACCCACCCTACGAGCAGTACTTC; CDR3 protein: CASSPLSDPPYEQYF
CDR3 length: 16; D gene: NA; V gene: TRBV2; clone size: NA; J gene: TRBJ2-2; CDR3 DNA: TGTGCCAGCAAAGGTCGTGTGACAGAGACCACCGGGGAGCTGTTTTTT; CDR3 protein: CASKGRVTETTGELFF
CDR3 length: 15; D gene: NA; V gene: TRBV9; clone size: NA; J gene: TRBJ2-7; CDR3 DNA: TGTGCCAGCAGCCCCCGGGCCGCGGGGCCCTACGAGCAGTACTTC; CDR3 protein: CASSPRAAGPYEQYF
CDR3 length: 13; D gene: TRBD2; V gene: TRBV29-1; clone size: NA; J gene: TRBJ2-2; CDR3 DNA: TGCAGCGTTGGGGGACTAGCGCCCGGGGAGCTGTTTTTT; CDR3 protein: CSVGGLAPGELFF